Each of the 28 T cell receptor beta chains below was sequenced from the same sample in a study of T cells after posttransplantation cyclophosphamide. Treatment was busulfan-fludarabine conditioning, a marrow graft, and cyclophosphamide on days +3 and +4. Clones were sequenced by immunoSEQ multiplex PCR, and TCRdb holds only the in-frame ones, with some missing. The table records over 10,000 clones, about 1.9% of them present only once. The material was PBMCs, obtained after allogeneic stem cell transplant with posttransplant cyclophosphamide. The receptors stem from a male patient aged 25-45 years who received an allogeneic stem cell transplant from a related donor, was CMV-positive, and had no GVHD. Among the T cells, some may be from the graft donor.

In its sample, this clone was seen a few times. The chain is built from TRBV15 and TRBJ1-5; 7 bases map to TRBD1. The ends lost 0 bases at V and 7 bases at J; junction bases unmatched: 12. CDR3 length: 17 residues. Germline-derived CDR1 and CDR2 are LNHNV and YYDKDF (reference sequence). This chain's CDR3 is CATSRDQGGPYAQPQHF. For the CDR3, the DNA is TGTGCCACCAGCAGAGATCAAGGGGGCCCTTATGCACAGCCCCAGCATTTT.

The chain links TRBV7-9 to TRBJ2-2, with no clear D. The CDR3 runs to 13 residues. Germline V gene lookup returns CDR1 SEHNR and CDR2 FQNEAQ (reference sequence). V was pared by 5 bases and J by 6 bases, with 10 bases between. The DNA of the CDR3 is TGTGCCAGCAGCGCCAACTCCGCCGGGGAGCTGTTTTTT. The encoded protein is CASSANSAGELFF. Filled out from reference TRBV7-9 and TRBJ2-2, the complete variable domain reads DTGVSQNPRHKITKRGQNVTFRCDPISEHNRLYWYRQTLGQGPEFLTYFQNEAQLEKSRLLSDRFSAERPKGSFSTLEIQRTEQGDSAMYLCASSANSAGELFFGEGSRLTVL.

The chain links TRBV15 to TRBJ2-3, with 9 nucleotides matching TRBD2. The trim removed 0 bases at V and 4 bases at J, leaving 5 bases unmatched. Germline V gives CDR1 LNHNV, CDR2 YYDKDF (reference sequence). This CDR3 comprises 16 residues. The CDR3 sequence: CATSREKRGVADTQYF. CDR3 DNA: TGTGCCACCAGCAGAGAAAAGCGGGGGGTGGCAGATACGCAGTATTTT.

This clone was counted a few times. One end of the junction is discordant with germline, which a read error may explain. This chain joins TRBV29-1 and TRBJ1-1, with TRBD1 matching 7 bases. Germline CDR1 is SQVTM and CDR2 is ANQGSEA. There are 13 residues in the CDR3. The DNA of the CDR3 is TGCAGCGCCGCTGACAGGGTAAACAGTGAAGCTTTCTTT. It translates to CSAADRVNSEAFF. The variable domain in full, completed from reference TRBV29-1 and TRBJ1-1, reads SAVISQKPSRDICQRGTSLTIQCQVDSQVTMMFWYRQQPGQSLTLIATANQGSEATYESGFVIDKFPISRPNLTFSTLTVSNMSPEDSSIYLCSAADRVNSEAFFGQGTRLTVV.

This clone was recorded a few times. The chain combines TRBV7-6 with TRBJ2-2; 8 positions agree with TRBD2. The CDR3 spans 15 residues. Losses at the gene ends were 5 bases for V and 3 bases for J; bases not matched to a gene: 5. Germline CDR1 and CDR2: SGHVS and FNYEAQ. In nucleotides, the CDR3 is TGTGCCAGCAGCAAGACGGGGGGGGACACCGGGGAGCTGTTTTTT. It specifies CASSKTGGDTGELFF.

The gene calls are TRBV5-5 and TRBJ1-5, with TRBD1 identical over 8 bases. This CDR3 is built from 15 residues. Germline assignment: CDR1 SGHKS and CDR2 YYEKEE (reference sequence). V lost 2 bases to trimming and J lost 2 bases; unmatched junction nucleotides: 3. The CDR3 region is CASSFSTGGNQPQHF. The DNA of the CDR3 is TGTGCCAGCAGCTTTTCGACAGGGGGCAATCAGCCCCAGCATTTT.

This clone has a handful of counts. This chain joins TRBV5-1 and TRBJ2-5, with 10 bases fitting TRBD2. The germline V gene encodes CDR1 SGHRS and CDR2 YFSETQ. V trimming: 1 base; J trimming: 5 bases; junction bases outside the gene matches: 5. CDR3 length equals 15 residues. In nucleotides, the CDR3 is TGCGCCAGCAGCTTGATCAGCGGGGGGGGTGAGACCCAGTACTTC. Translated: CASSLISGGGETQYF.

This clone has only a few counts. J is TRBJ2-7 and V is TRBV5-1; 12 nucleotides match TRBD2. Trimming took 7 bases from V and 5 from J; bases not matched to a gene: 10. There are 15 residues in the CDR3. Germline CDR1 reads SGHRS; CDR2 reads YFSETQ. The CDR3 region has the DNA TGCGCCAGCGGAACCTGGACTAGCGGGGCCAACGAGCAGTACTTC. This gives the protein CASGTWTSGANEQYF.

This clone was seen more than once but under ten times. The chain carries TRBV6-1 and TRBJ1-6, with 7 bases identical to TRBD1. Germline V CDR1 and CDR2: MNHNS, SASEGT. Trimming took 6 bases from V and 9 from J; bases not matched to a gene: 11. The CDR3 contains 15 residues. As DNA, the CDR3 is TGTGCCAGCAGAGTTTGGGACAGTCTAAGTTCACCCCTCCACTTT. Its protein is CASRVWDSLSSPLHF.

This clone was seen a handful of times. The rearrangement links TRBV4-3 to TRBJ2-2, with TRBD2 as a possible D gene (6 bases). This CDR3 has 14 amino acids. The ends were cut back, 0 bases at V and 7 bases at J, with 9 bases in the middle. Looked up from germline, CDR1 is LGHNA and CDR2 is YSLEER. CDR3: CASSQEQGGGELFF. The CDR3 bases are TGCGCCAGCAGCCAAGAGCAGGGAGGCGGGGAGCTGTTTTTT.

This clone occurred a few times. This chain joins TRBV19 and TRBJ2-1, with TRBD2 matching over 10 bases. Germline V lookup: CDR1 LNHDA, CDR2 SQIVND (reference sequence). The V gene end was trimmed by 5 bases and the J gene end by 1 base; junction bases not matched to a gene: 14. The CDR3 contains 19 residues. The CDR3 spells CASSGRVSSGRGSYNEQFF. The CDR3 DNA follows: TGTGCCAGTAGTGGGAGGGTTTCTAGCGGGAGAGGTTCCTACAATGAGCAGTTCTTC.

The J gene is TRBJ1-5, the V gene TRBV19, with 7 bases that match TRBD1. Germline values: CDR1 LNHDA, CDR2 SQIVND (reference sequence). V dropped 3 bases and J dropped 2; count of bases not matched to a gene: 16. The CDR3 spans 19 residues. CDR3 DNA: TGTGCCAGTAGTATTCATTTCCCTTTCGACAGGGCCGGCAATCAGCCCCAGCATTTT. Translating gives CASSIHFPFDRAGNQPQHF.

The chain joins TRBV2 to TRBJ2-3; 10 bases fit TRBD2. CDR3 length: 16 residues. V was clipped by 3 bases and J by 4 bases; unmatched bases: 7. Germline CDR1 reads SNHLY; CDR2 reads FYNNEI. Here the CDR3 DNA reads TGTGCCAGCAGTGACGGCCAGCGGGGGGGCCCAGATACGCAGTATTTT. Its protein is CASSDGQRGGPDTQYF.

This clone was counted only a few times. The V gene is TRBV9, the J gene TRBJ2-3; 9 nucleotides align to TRBD1. The germline CDR1 and CDR2 sequences are SGDLS and YYNGEE. The CDR3 length is 15 residues. V gave up 4 bases and J gave up 3 bases; unmatched junction bases: 6. The CDR3 region is CASSMGQGLTDTQYF. In nucleotides, the CDR3 is TGTGCCAGCAGCATGGGACAGGGTTTGACAGATACGCAGTATTTT.

The chain combines TRBV2 with TRBJ1-2, with D possibly being TRBD1 (6 bases). The CDR3 spans 14 residues. The germline V and J ends were trimmed by 10 bases and 1 base, with 16 bases remaining between them. CDR1 and CDR2 (germline): SNHLY, FYNNEI. CDR3 sequence reads: CAKLYPGDNYGYTF. DNA of the CDR3: TGTGCCAAACTCTACCCAGGGGATAACTATGGCTACACCTTC.

The chain has TRBV25-1 and TRBJ1-1, with D possibly matching TRBD1 (6 bases). This CDR3 region has 14 residues. From germline, CDR1 is MGHDK and CDR2 SYGVNS. The germline V and J ends were trimmed by 8 bases and 4 bases, with 17 bases remaining between them. The CDR3 DNA is TGTGCCAGCTCCCCCCTTGTCAGGGGCACTGAAGCTTTCTTT. Translated, it gives CASSPLVRGTEAFF.

The chain carries TRBV7-9 and TRBJ2-3, with D unresolved. The CDR3 runs 12 residues. Per germline, CDR1 SEHNR and CDR2 FQNEAQ (reference sequence). Trimming left V 6 bases short and J 5 bases short, with 9 bases between. The CDR3 loop reads CASSQTGDTQYF. The CDR3 bases are TGTGCCAGCAGTCAAACCGGAGATACGCAGTATTTT.

This clone came up a few times. The CDR3 bases are TGTGCCATCAGTGAGTCCGGACAGGGGGACGAGCAGTACTTC. Its translation is CAISESGQGDEQYF. The genes are TRBV10-3 and TRBJ2-7, with 10 nucleotides matching TRBD1. Germline V CDR1 and CDR2: ENHRY, SYGVKD. The length of the CDR3 is 14 residues. V lost 0 bases and J lost 5; bases outside the gene matches: 1.

The chain is built from TRBV1 and TRBJ2-7; no check of the table's D call, TRBD2, against the DNA was made. TRBV1 is assigned pseudogene status. This CDR3 has 15 amino acids. CDR3 bases: TGCACCAGCAGCCAAGAGCAGAGCGGGAGTTACGAGCAGTACTTC. The encoded protein is CTSSQEQSGSYEQYF.

This rearrangement joins TRBV6-5 to TRBJ1-1; 7 bases map to TRBD1. Germline CDR1 MNHEY, CDR2 SVGAGI. V gave up 2 bases and J gave up 8 bases; unmatched junction bases: 14. CDR3 length: 16 residues. The CDR3 bases are TGTGCCAGCAGTTACAATAGGGGGCAAGGGAATAAGGAAGCTTTCTTT. It yields the protein CASSYNRGQGNKEAFF.

The rearrangement uses TRBV4-2 and TRBJ2-3; a possible D gene is TRBD2 (6 bases). The germline CDR1 and CDR2 sequences are LGHNA and YNFKEQ. This CDR3 contains 17 residues. Trimming removed 0 bases at V and 1 base at J, with 14 bases between. Written as DNA, the CDR3 is TGTGCCAGCAGCCAAGATTGGCGGGGTAGGGGCACAGATACGCAGTATTTT. Amino acids: CASSQDWRGRGTDTQYF.

The genes are TRBV19 and TRBJ1-5, with 7 bases aligning to TRBD1. CDR1 is LNHDA, CDR2 SQIVND, per germline (reference sequence). V shed 3 bases, J shed 9 bases, and the junction held 11 bases outside the gene matches. The CDR3 has 15 amino acids. The CDR3 DNA reads as TGTGCCAGTAGTATTAGGGGACAGTCTTATGCGCCCCAGCATTTT. It is translated as CASSIRGQSYAPQHF.

A few counts support this clone. CDR3 region: CASSDFLAAPHNEQFF. CDR3 nucleotides: TGCGCCAGCAGTGACTTTTTAGCGGCCCCCCACAATGAGCAGTTCTTC. The rearrangement links TRBV10-2 to TRBJ2-1, with D perhaps matching TRBD2 (6 bases). The CDR3 sequence is 16 residues long. Trimming took off 3 bases at V and 5 bases at J, with 17 bases between the two ends. Germline-derived CDR1 and CDR2 are WSHSY and SAAADI.

The chain couples TRBV5-6 to TRBJ2-1, with 7 bases that match TRBD2. The CDR3 runs to 18 residues. CDR1 is SGHDT, CDR2 YYEEEE, per germline. J was trimmed by 8 bases and V by 0 bases; bases with no gene match: 17. This chain's CDR3 is CASSLARGGLGLMDEQFF. The CDR3 DNA follows: TGTGCCAGCAGCTTGGCTCGGGGCGGACTAGGGTTAATGGATGAGCAGTTCTTC. Full variable domain (outside the CDR3, taken from reference TRBV5-6 and TRBJ2-1): DAGVTQSPTHLIKTRGQQVTLRCSPKSGHDTVSWYQQALGQGPQFIFQYYEEEERQRGNFPDRFSGHQFPNYSSELNVNALLLGDSALYLCASSLARGGLGLMDEQFFGPGTRLTVL.

CDR3 loop: CASSPRGQGGRTEAFF. DNA of the CDR3: TGTGCCAGCTCACCTCGAGGGCAGGGAGGAAGGACTGAAGCTTTCTTT. This chain uses TRBV18 with TRBJ1-1; tentatively, D is TRBD1 (5 bases). The CDR3 totals 16 residues. The V end was cut by 3 bases, the J end by 5 bases, with 19 bases between. The germline CDR1 and CDR2 sequences are KGHSH and LQKENI.

In this sample, this clone turned up a few times. The chain recombines TRBV6-5 with TRBJ2-5; 9 bases align to TRBD1. The V and J ends lost 6 bases and 5 bases, in that order; junction bases with no gene match: 7. The CDR3 is 14 amino acids. Germline values: CDR1 MNHEY, CDR2 SVGAGI. This chain's CDR3 is CASSQNRGPETQYF. CDR3 sequence (DNA): TGTGCCAGCAGCCAAAACAGGGGGCCGGAGACCCAGTACTTC.

By proportion, this clone is medium-sized. V is TRBV5-1 and J is TRBJ1-1, with 8 nucleotides matching TRBD1. The V gene end was trimmed by 2 bases and the J gene end by 6 bases; junction bases not matched to a gene: 9. CDR1 and CDR2 (germline): SGHRS, YFSETQ. The CDR3 runs to 15 residues. CDR3 coding DNA: TGCGCCAGCAGCTTCGGACAGGGCTTAGTGGCTGAAGCTTTCTTT. Residues: CASSFGQGLVAEAFF.

Concerning this clone: This sequence is one base from a far larger clone and is likely a read error. The chain links TRBV13 to TRBJ2-5; 7 bases match TRBD1. The ends lost 5 bases at V and 11 bases at J; junction bases unmatched: 17. The CDR3 spans 15 residues. Germline CDR1 PRHDT, CDR2 FYEKMQ (reference sequence). The CDR3 DNA sequence: TGTGCCAGCAGCCCAGACAGGGCGACAAACAATGAGCAGTACTTC. Translating gives CASSPDRATNNEQYF.